The table lists the clone carrying this TCR beta chain with a few counts. The data originate from a study of CD8+CD57+ T cells in acquired aplastic anemia. Template material for TCR beta VDJ and CDR3 profiling consisted of genomic DNA. TCRdb itself ran the reads through MiXCR, one entry per CDR3 protein. In the table there are under 350,000 distinct CDR3 sequences, approximately 58% of which are singletons. The sequenced patients had an expansion of CD8+CD57+ cells seen by flow cytometry. Each patient carried a diagnosis of severe acquired aplastic anemia. This CDR3 is built from 16 residues. Trimming took 4 bases from V and 4 from J; bases not matched to a gene: 10. Germline V gene data show CDR1 as MGHDK and CDR2 as SYGVNS.

Sequenced sample: sorted CD4+, CD8+, or CD8+CD57+ T cells (not recorded which) from PBMCs. This receptor was taken from a human donor with aplastic anemia. The genes are TRBV25-1 and TRBJ2-1; TRBD1 matches 7 bases. CDR3 nucleotides: TGTGCCAGCAGTGCTAGTAACCGGGACAGTTACAATGAGCAGTTCTTC. Translating gives CASSASNRDSYNEQFF. Complete variable domain (other parts from reference TRBV25-1 and TRBJ2-1): EADIYQTPRYLVIGTGKKITLECSQTMGHDKMYWYQQDPGMELHLIHYSYGVNSTEKGDLSSESTVSRIRTEHFPLTLESARPSHTSQYLCASSASNRDSYNEQFFGPGTRLTVL.